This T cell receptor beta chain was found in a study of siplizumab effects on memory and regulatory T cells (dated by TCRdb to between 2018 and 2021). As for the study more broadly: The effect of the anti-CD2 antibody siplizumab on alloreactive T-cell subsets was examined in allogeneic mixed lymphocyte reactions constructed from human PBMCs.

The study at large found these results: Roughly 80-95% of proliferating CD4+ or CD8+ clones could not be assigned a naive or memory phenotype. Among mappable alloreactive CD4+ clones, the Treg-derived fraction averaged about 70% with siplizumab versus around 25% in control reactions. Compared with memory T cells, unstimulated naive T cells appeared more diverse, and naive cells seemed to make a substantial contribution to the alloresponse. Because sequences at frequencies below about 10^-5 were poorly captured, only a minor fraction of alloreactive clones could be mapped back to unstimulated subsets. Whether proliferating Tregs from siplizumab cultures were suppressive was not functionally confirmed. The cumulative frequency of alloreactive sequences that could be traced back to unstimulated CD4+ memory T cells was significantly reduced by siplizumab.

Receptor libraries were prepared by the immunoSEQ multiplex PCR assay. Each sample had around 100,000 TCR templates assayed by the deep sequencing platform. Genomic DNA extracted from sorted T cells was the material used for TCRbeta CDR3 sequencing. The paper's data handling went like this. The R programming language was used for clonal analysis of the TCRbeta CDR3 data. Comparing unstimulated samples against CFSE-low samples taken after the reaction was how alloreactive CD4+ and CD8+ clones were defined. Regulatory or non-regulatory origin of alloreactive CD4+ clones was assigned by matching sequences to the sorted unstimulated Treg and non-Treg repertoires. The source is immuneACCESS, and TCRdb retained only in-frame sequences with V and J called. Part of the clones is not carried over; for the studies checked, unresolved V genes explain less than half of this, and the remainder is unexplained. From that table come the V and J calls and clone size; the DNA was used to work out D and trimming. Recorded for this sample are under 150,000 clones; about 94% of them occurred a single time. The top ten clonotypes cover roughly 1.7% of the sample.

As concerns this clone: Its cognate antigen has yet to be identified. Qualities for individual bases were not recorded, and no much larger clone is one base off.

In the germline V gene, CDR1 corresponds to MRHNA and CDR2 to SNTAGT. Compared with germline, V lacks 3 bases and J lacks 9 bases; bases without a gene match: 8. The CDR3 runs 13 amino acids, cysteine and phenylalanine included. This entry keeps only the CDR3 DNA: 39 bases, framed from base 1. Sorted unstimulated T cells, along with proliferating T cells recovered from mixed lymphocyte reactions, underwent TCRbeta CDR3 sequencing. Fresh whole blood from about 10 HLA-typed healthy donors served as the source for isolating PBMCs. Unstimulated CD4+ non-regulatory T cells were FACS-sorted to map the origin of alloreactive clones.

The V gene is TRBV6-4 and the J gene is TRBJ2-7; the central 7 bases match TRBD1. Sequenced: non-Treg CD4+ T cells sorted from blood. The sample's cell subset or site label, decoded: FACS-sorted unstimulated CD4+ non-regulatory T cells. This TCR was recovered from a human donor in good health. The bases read TGTGCCAGCAGTGAACAGGGGCCCATCGGGCAGTACTTC. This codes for CASSEQGPIGQYF.